The rows below give T cell receptor beta chains drawn from one sample of a study of chemoradiotherapy in HPV16-positive cancers. Assay used: immunoSEQ multiplex PCR; TCRdb lists only in-frame clones, some missing. The sample has roughly 20,000 clones; roughly 84% are singletons. The sample here was blood, taken from a patient who underwent chemoradiotherapy. These TCRs come from a human donor with HPV-associated anogenital cancer. Each CDR3 is given with its conserved first and last residue. Each record gives: clone size, J gene, D gene, V gene, CDR3 protein, CDR3 DNA. D genes are given only for firm matches. Rows may omit the clone size; those that give it use once, few, many or a size class.

size: few
J: TRBJ2-7
D: TRBD2
V: TRBV7-2
CDR3: CASSLAGGTSTMQYF
DNA: TGTGCCAGCAGCTTAGCGGGGGGGACTTCAACGATGCAGTACTTC

size: -
J: TRBJ2-3
D: TRBD2
V: TRBV27
CDR3: CASSLRAFGGGTDTQYF
DNA: TGTGCCAGCAGTTTACGGGCTTTTGGGGGGGGGACAGATACGCAGTATTTT

size: -
J: TRBJ2-5
D: -
V: TRBV28
CDR3: CASSPSSTGTQYF
DNA: TGTGCCAGCAGTCCCTCATCGACCGGGACCCAGTACTTC

size: -
J: TRBJ2-3
D: -
V: TRBV10-2
CDR3: CASSGMAVHTDTQYF
DNA: TGCGCCAGCAGTGGGATGGCGGTTCACACAGATACGCAGTATTTT

size: -
J: TRBJ2-7
D: -
V: TRBV18
CDR3: CASSLHLGAEQYF
DNA: TGTGCCAGCTCACTTCATTTGGGGGCCGAGCAGTACTTC

size: -
J: TRBJ2-5
D: -
V: TRBV7-7
CDR3: CASSSGETQYF
DNA: TGTGCCAGCAGCTCCGGAGAGACCCAGTACTTC

size: -
J: TRBJ1-1
D: -
V: TRBV19
CDR3: CATRPSNTEAFF
DNA: TGTGCCACCAGACCTTCGAACACTGAAGCTTTCTTT

size: few
J: TRBJ1-2
D: TRBD1
V: TRBV4-1
CDR3: CASSQDRGTGGASGYTF
DNA: TGCGCCAGCAGCCAGGACCGCGGGACAGGGGGCGCAAGTGGCTACACCTTC

size: -
J: TRBJ2-1
D: TRBD2
V: TRBV5-1
CDR3: CASRDTPSGGYNEQFF
DNA: TGCGCCAGCAGGGATACACCTAGCGGGGGCTACAATGAGCAGTTCTTC

size: -
J: TRBJ2-7
D: TRBD1
V: TRBV27
CDR3: CASSSRQGTLYEQYF
DNA: TGTGCCAGCAGTTCTCGACAGGGCACCCTCTACGAGCAGTACTTC

size: -
J: TRBJ1-1
D: -
V: TRBV7-9
CDR3: CASSLGRGNTEAFF
DNA: TGTGCCAGCAGCTTAGGGCGAGGGAACACTGAAGCTTTCTTT

size: -
J: TRBJ2-6
D: -
V: TRBV5-1
CDR3: CASSLASGANVLTF
DNA: TGCGCCAGCAGCTTGGCTTCTGGGGCCAACGTCCTGACTTTC

size: -
J: TRBJ2-7
D: -
V: TRBV4-2
CDR3: CASSLTDGTTYEQYF
DNA: TGTGCCAGCAGCCTCACGGACGGGACAACCTACGAGCAGTACTTC

size: -
J: TRBJ2-5
D: -
V: TRBV5-6
CDR3: CASSSEVTQYF
DNA: TGTGCCAGCAGCTCAGAGGTGACCCAGTACTTC

size: -
J: TRBJ1-1
D: -
V: TRBV23-1
CDR3: CASSQSPAPNTEAFF
DNA: TGCGCCAGCAGTCAATCTCCTGCGCCGAACACTGAAGCTTTCTTT

size: -
J: TRBJ2-7
D: -
V: TRBV2
CDR3: CASSEASGYGYEQYF
DNA: TGTGCCAGCAGTGAAGCTTCAGGCTATGGGTACGAGCAGTACTTC

size: -
J: TRBJ1-1
D: TRBD1
V: TRBV7-2
CDR3: CASSSPDRGDTEAFF
DNA: TGTGCCAGCAGCTCCCCTGACAGGGGAGACACTGAAGCTTTCTTT

size: -
J: TRBJ1-1
D: -
V: TRBV6-1
CDR3: CASSLTGRNTEAFF
DNA: TGTGCCAGCAGCCTAACGGGGCGGAACACTGAAGCTTTCTTT

size: -
J: TRBJ2-5
D: -
V: TRBV20-1
CDR3: CSASAQETQYF
DNA: TGCAGTGCTAGCGCGCAAGAGACCCAGTACTTC

size: -
J: TRBJ1-2
D: -
V: TRBV27
CDR3: CASSYLGGPPYGYTF
DNA: TGTGCCAGCAGTTACCTGGGGGGCCCCCCCTATGGCTACACCTTC

size: -
J: TRBJ2-3
D: -
V: TRBV19
CDR3: CASSIGRGRSTDTQYF
DNA: TGTGCCAGTAGTATAGGCAGGGGAAGGAGCACAGATACGCAGTATTTT

size: -
J: TRBJ2-1
D: -
V: TRBV19
CDR3: CASSIRDEQFF
DNA: TGTGCCAGTAGTATACGGGATGAGCAGTTCTTC

size: -
J: TRBJ1-6
D: -
V: TRBV6-5
CDR3: CASSSGDSSYNSPLHF
DNA: TGTGCCAGCAGTTCTGGGGATAGCTCCTATAATTCACCCCTCCACTTT

size: -
J: TRBJ1-4
D: TRBD1
V: TRBV2
CDR3: CASSRDSTNEKLFF
DNA: TGTGCCAGCAGTAGGGACAGTACTAATGAAAAACTGTTTTTT

size: -
J: TRBJ2-5
D: -
V: TRBV12-5
CDR3: CASGLAGEKETQYF
DNA: TGTGCTAGTGGTTTGGCGGGGGAGAAAGAGACCCAGTACTTC

size: -
J: TRBJ1-2
D: TRBD1
V: TRBV6-6
CDR3: CASSYLTGNYGYTF
DNA: TGTGCCAGCAGTTACTTGACAGGGAACTATGGCTACACCTTC

size: -
J: TRBJ2-7
D: -
V: TRBV5-1
CDR3: CASSSLDKSYEQYF
DNA: TGCGCCAGCAGCAGCCTGGACAAGAGCTACGAGCAGTACTTC

size: -
J: TRBJ1-1
D: TRBD1
V: TRBV27
CDR3: CASSLSQGVNTEAFF
DNA: TGTGCCAGCAGTTTAAGTCAGGGGGTGAACACTGAAGCTTTCTTT

size: -
J: TRBJ1-6
D: -
V: TRBV10-3
CDR3: CAISDRNSPLHF
DNA: TGTGCCATCAGTGACAGAAATTCACCCCTCCACTTT

size: -
J: TRBJ2-5
D: -
V: TRBV19
CDR3: CASSGSGIQETQYF
DNA: TGTGCCAGTAGTGGTTCGGGGATCCAAGAGACCCAGTACTTC